This TCR beta chain comes out of a study of blood T cell repertoires in COVID-19. The CDR3 has 19 amino acids. Germline CDR1 and CDR2: MDHEN and SYDVKM. The trim removed 6 bases at V and 1 base at J, leaving 16 bases unmatched. Here immunoSEQ multiplex PCR was the method, and the copy in TCRdb shows in-frame clones only, minus some. The sample yields 180,000 or so clones, about 76% seen once. This chain connects TRBV28 to TRBJ2-5; 11 bases align to TRBD2. This receptor was identified in a woman between 50 and 59 years old with active or convalescent COVID-19. Sequencing was performed on peripheral blood. CDR3 region: CASSTILAGGFDRQETQYF. Written as DNA, the CDR3 is TGTGCCAGCAGCACCATCTTAGCGGGAGGGTTTGACCGCCAAGAGACCCAGTACTTC.